This TCR beta chain was documented in a study of ipilimumab plus nivolumab after autologous stem cell transplantation (dated by TCRdb to the early 2020s). Regarding the study in general: Trial patients received a median of roughly 5 ipilimumab doses and 8 nivolumab doses. The trial enrolled patients with high-risk diffuse large B cell lymphoma, mature T cell lymphoma, or multiple myeloma undergoing autologous transplant. The intent-to-treat population of the trial consisted of under 45 patients. Both primary refractory and relapsed disease were represented in the DLBCL cohort, where 18-month progression-free survival was approximately 87% and 28%, respectively.

Here is what the overall study found, with its caveats: The authors concluded that combined checkpoint inhibition appeared tolerable when used as consolidation after transplant. Per the authors, a biologic rationale for further study of the post-transplant checkpoint inhibition approach was offered by T cell receptor repertoire, regulatory T cell phenotype and gut microbiota profiles.

The library relied on the immunoSEQ multiplex PCR assay. Drawn from immuneACCESS, this table holds only the in-frame rearrangements with V and J called that TCRdb kept. Clones are partly lost; checked studies trace under half to an unresolved V gene and leave the rest unexplained. The sample table holds fewer than 95,000 clones, of which nearly 85% were seen once. Less than 2.5% of the sample is held by the ten biggest clonotypes. Ipilimumab was given at 1 mg/kg intravenously on day 1 of selected weeks, and checkpoint therapy started 14 to 28 days after autologous transplant. Patients received nivolumab at 3 mg/kg intravenously on day 1 of weeks 1, 4, 7, 10, and every two weeks through week 26. This Phase Ib clinical trial tested ipilimumab plus nivolumab, a combined checkpoint inhibition, as consolidation after autologous stem cell transplantation. V is pared back by 1 base and J by 1 base, with 5 bases lying between the germline termini. The germline V gene specifies SGHTS as CDR1 and YDEGEE as CDR2. The CDR3 numbers 14 residues from cysteine through phenylalanine. Of all the DNA, just the CDR3 is kept, 42 bases in frame from base 1.

This clone has a handful of counts. Its antigen specificity is not known. Base-call qualities are not available, and no considerably larger clone is one nucleotide away. The V and J genes are TRBV5-8 and TRBJ2-2; no D gene can be assigned with confidence. The specimen was PBMCs, collected in a trial of ipilimumab plus nivolumab as post-transplant consolidation. The TCR sequence derives from a male donor with diffuse large B-cell lymphoma. The bases read TGTGCCAGCAGCTTGCGTGGGAACACCGGGGAGCTGTTTTTT. This is translated as CASSLRGNTGELFF.